This TCR beta chain was captured by sequencing in a study of T cells in Graves' hyperthyroidism and ophthalmopathy. No ophthalmopathy progression within 18 months constituted stable Graves' hyperthyroidism. With a duration under 2 months, the hyperthyroidism was newly diagnosed in patients aged 18 to 65. Those patients with uncontrolled infection, other autoimmune disease, pregnancy or lactation were excluded. Thyroid ultrasound, orbital computed tomography, clinical symptoms, and serum thyroxine and TRAb underpinned diagnoses. The sample holds a few counts of this clonotype. Amplified regions were TCR beta CDR3 sequences from RNA transcripts. First-round RT-PCR of the TCR CDR3 relied on the HTBI primer set. One entry per CDR3 protein results from TCRdb running MiXCR on the multiplex PCR reads. This table holds 600,000 to 650,000 distinct CDR3 sequences, 15% to 20% found once. The sample was blood. The sequence derives from a young woman with Graves' hyperthyroidism.

The CDR3 region is CSAVAGPSYNEQFF. The DNA of the CDR3 is TGCAGTGCAGTAGCGGGGCCCTCCTACAATGAGCAGTTCTTC. The chain has TRBV20-1 and TRBJ2-1; 8 bases map to TRBD2. With V trimmed by 6 bases and J by 0 bases, 4 bases remained unmatched. Germline V CDR1 and CDR2: DFQATT, SNEGSKA (reference sequence). This CDR3 comprises 14 residues.